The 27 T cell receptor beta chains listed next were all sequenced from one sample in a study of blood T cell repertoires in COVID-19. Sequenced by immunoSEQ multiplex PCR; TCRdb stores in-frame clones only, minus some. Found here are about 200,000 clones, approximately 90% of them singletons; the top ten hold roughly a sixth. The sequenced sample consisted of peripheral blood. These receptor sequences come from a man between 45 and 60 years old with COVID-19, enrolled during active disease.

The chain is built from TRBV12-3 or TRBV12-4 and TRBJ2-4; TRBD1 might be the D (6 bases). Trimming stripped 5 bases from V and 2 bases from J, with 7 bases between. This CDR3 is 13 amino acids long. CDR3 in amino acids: CASSDRTKNIQYF. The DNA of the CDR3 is TGTGCCAGCAGTGACAGGACCAAAAACATTCAGTACTTC.

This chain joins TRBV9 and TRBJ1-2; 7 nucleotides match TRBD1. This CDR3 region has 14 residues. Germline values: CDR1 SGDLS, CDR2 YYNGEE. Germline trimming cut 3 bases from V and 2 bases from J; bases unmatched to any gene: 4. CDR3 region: CASSAGQENYGYTF. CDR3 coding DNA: TGTGCCAGCAGCGCCGGACAGGAAAACTATGGCTACACCTTC.

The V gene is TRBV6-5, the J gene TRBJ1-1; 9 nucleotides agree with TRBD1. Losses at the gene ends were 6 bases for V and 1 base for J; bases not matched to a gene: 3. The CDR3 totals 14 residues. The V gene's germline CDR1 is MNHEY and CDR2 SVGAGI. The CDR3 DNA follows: TGTGCCAGCAGCACAGGGGGCGCGAACACTGAAGCTTTCTTT. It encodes CASSTGGANTEAFF.

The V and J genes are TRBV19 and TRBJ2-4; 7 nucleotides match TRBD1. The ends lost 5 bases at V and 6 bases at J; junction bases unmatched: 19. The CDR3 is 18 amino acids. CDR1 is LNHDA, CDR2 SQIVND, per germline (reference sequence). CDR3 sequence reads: CASSLLNRGATMGNIQYF. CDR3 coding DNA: TGTGCCAGTAGTCTTCTTAACAGGGGAGCCACGATGGGAAACATTCAGTACTTC.

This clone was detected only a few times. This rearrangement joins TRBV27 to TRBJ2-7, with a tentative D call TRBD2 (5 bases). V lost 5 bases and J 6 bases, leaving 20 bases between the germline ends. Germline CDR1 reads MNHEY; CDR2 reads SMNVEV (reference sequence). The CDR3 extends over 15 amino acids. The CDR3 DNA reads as TGTGCCAGCAGTCCCCTCCTTACTAGGTTCTCCGAGCAGTACTTC. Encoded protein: CASSPLLTRFSEQYF.

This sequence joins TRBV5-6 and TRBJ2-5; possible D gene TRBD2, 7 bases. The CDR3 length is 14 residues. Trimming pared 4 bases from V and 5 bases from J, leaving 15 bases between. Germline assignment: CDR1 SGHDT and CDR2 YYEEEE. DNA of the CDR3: TGTGCCAGCAGCCCGGCTGGGGGGGCGGAGACCCAGTACTTC. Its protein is CASSPAGGAETQYF. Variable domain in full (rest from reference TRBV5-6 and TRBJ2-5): DAGVTQSPTHLIKTRGQQVTLRCSPKSGHDTVSWYQQALGQGPQFIFQYYEEEERQRGNFPDRFSGHQFPNYSSELNVNALLLGDSALYLCASSPAGGAETQYFGPGTRLLVL.

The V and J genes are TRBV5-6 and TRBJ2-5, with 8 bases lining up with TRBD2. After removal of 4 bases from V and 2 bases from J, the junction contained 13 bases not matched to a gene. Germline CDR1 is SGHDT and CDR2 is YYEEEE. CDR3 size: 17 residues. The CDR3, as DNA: TGTGCCAGCAGCGCCGGGAGGGCCTTTTGGAGGCAAGAGACCCAGTACTTC. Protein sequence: CASSAGRAFWRQETQYF.

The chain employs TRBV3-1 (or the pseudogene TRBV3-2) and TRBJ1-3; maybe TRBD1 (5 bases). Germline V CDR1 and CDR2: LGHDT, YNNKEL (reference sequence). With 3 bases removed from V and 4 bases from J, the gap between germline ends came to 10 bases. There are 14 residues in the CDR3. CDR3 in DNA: TGTGCCAGCAGCCATTCAGGGCACGGAAACACCATATATTTT. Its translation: CASSHSGHGNTIYF.

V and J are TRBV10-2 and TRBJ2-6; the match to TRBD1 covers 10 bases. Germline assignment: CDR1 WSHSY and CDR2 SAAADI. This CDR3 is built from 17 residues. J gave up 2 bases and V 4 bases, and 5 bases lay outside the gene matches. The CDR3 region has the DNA TGCGCCAGCAGTGGCGGGACAGGGGCGGCTGGGGCCAACGTCCTGACTTTC. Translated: CASSGGTGAAGANVLTF.

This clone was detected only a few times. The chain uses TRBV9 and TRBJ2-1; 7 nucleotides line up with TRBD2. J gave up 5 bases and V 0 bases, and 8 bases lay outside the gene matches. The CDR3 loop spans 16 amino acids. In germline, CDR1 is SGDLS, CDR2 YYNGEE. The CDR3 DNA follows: TGTGCCAGCAGCGTAGCTGTAACTAGCGTAGACAATGAGCAGTTCTTC. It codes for CASSVAVTSVDNEQFF.

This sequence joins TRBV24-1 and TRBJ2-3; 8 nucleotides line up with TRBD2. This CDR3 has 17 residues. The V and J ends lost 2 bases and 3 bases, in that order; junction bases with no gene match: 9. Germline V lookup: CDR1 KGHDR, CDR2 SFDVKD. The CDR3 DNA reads TGTGCCACCAGTGATTCGCGGGGGGCAGGGGTTACAGATACGCAGTATTTT. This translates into CATSDSRGAGVTDTQYF.

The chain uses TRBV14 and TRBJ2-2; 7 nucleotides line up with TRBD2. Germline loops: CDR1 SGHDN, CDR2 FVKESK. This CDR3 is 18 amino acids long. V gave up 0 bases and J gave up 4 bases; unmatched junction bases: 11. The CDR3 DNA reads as TGTGCCAGCAGCCAAGAAGGGTGGCGGCGGGAGACCACCGGGGAGCTGTTTTTT. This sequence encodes CASSQEGWRRETTGELFF.

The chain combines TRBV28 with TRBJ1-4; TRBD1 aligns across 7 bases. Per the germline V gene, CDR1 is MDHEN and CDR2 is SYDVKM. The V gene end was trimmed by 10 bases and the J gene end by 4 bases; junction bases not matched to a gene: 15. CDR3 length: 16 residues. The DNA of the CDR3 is TGTGCCACCCAAACGATAAGGGACAGTGGTAATGAAAAACTGTTTTTT. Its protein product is CATQTIRDSGNEKLFF.

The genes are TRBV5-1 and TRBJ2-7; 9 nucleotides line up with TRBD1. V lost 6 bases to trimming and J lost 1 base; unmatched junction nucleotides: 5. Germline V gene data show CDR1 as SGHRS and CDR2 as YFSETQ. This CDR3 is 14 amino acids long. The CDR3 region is CASTETGGSYEQYF. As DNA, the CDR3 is TGCGCCAGCACCGAGACAGGGGGTTCCTACGAGCAGTACTTC.

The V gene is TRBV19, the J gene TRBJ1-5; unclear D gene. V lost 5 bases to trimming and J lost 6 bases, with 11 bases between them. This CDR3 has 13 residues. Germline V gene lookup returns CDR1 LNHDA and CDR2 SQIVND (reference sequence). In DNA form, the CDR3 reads TGTGCCAGTAGTTGGTTGAGGGCTCAGCCCCAGCATTTT. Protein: CASSWLRAQPQHF. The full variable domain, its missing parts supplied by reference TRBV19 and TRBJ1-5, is DGGITQSPKYLFRKEGQNVTLSCEQNLNHDAMYWYRQDPGQGLRLIYYSQIVNDFQKGDIAEGYSVSREKKESFPLTVTSAQKNPTAFYLCASSWLRAQPQHFGDGTRLSIL.

CDR3 protein: CSVVLDSGQETQYF. Written as DNA, the CDR3 is TGCAGCGTTGTACTGGACAGTGGCCAAGAGACCCAGTACTTC. V is TRBV29-1 and J is TRBJ2-5; D is possibly TRBD1 (6 bases). CDR3 length: 14 residues. CDR1 SQVTM and CDR2 ANQGSEA come from the germline V gene. V was cut by 4 bases and J by 1 base, with 13 bases left in between.

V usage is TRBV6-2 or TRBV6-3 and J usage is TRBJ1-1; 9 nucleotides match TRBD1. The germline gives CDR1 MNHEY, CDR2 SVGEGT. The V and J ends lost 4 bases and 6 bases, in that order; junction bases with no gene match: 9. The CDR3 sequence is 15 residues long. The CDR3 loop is CASSLGTGRYSEAFF. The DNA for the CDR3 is TGTGCCAGCAGTTTGGGGACAGGGCGGTATTCTGAAGCTTTCTTT.

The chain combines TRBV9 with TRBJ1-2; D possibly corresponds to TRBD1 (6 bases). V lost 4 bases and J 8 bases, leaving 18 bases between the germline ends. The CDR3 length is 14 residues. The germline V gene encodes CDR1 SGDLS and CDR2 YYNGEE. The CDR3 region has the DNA TGTGCCAGCAGCCCAGAGACAGGCGGCGAGGGCTACACCTTC. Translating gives CASSPETGGEGYTF.

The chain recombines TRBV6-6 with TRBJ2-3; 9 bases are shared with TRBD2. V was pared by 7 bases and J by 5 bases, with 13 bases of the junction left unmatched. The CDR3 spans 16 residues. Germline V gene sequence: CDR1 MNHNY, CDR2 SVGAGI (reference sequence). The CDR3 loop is CASMKIRAGGVDTQYF. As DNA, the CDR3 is TGTGCCAGCATGAAAATAAGGGCGGGAGGGGTAGATACGCAGTATTTT.

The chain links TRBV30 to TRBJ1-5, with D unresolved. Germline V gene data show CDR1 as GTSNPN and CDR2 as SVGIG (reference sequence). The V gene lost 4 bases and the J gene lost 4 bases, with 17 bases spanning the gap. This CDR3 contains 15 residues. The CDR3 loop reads CAWNLAGHPNQPQHF. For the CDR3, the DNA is TGTGCCTGGAACCTTGCTGGGCACCCTAATCAGCCCCAGCATTTT.

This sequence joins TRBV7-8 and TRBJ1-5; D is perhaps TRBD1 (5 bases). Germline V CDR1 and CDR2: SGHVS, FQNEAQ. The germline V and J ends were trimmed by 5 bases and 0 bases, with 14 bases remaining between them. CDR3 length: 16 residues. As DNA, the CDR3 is TGTGCCAGCAGCCCAGACCAGGGATATAGCAATCAGCCCCAGCATTTT. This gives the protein CASSPDQGYSNQPQHF.

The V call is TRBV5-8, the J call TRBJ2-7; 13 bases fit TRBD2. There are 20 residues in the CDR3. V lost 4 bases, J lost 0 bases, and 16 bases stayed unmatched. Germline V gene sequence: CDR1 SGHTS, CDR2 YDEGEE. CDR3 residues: CASSEKPGLAGIRTSYEQYF. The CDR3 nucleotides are TGTGCCAGCAGCGAAAAACCGGGACTAGCGGGAATCCGGACCTCCTACGAGCAGTACTTC. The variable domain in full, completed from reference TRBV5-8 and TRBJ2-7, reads EAGVTQSPTHLIKTRGQQATLRCSPISGHTSVYWYQQALGLGLQFLLWYDEGEERNRGNFPPRFSGRQFPNYSSELNVNALELEDSALYLCASSEKPGLAGIRTSYEQYFGPGTRLTVT.

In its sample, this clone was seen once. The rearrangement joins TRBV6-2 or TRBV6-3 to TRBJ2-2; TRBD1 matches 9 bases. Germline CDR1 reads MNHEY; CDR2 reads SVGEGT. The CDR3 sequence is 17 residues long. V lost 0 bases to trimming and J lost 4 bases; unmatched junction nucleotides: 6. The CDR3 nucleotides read TGTGCCAGCAGTTACTCCGGGACAGGGTTGGCCACCGGGGAGCTGTTTTTT. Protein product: CASSYSGTGLATGELFF.

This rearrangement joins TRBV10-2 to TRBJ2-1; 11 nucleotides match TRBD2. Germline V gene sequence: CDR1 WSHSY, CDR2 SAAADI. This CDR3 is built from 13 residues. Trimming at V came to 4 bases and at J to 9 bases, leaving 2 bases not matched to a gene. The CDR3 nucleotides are TGCGCCAGCAGTGGCCTAGCGGGAGGTGAGCAGTTCTTC. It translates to CASSGLAGGEQFF.

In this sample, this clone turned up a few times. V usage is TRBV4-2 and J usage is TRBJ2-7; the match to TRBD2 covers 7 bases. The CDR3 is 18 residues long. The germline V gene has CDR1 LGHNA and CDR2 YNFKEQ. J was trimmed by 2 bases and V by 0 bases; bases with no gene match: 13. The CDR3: CASSQEPGGAGKTYEQYF. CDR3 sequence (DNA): TGTGCCAGCAGCCAAGAGCCGGGGGGAGCGGGAAAAACCTACGAGCAGTACTTC.

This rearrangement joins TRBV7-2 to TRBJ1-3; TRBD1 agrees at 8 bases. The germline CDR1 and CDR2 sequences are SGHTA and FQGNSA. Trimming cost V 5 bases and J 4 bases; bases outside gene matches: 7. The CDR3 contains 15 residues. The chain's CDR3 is CASSPWTGQGNTIYF. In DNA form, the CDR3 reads TGTGCCAGCAGCCCCTGGACAGGGCAAGGAAACACCATATATTTT.

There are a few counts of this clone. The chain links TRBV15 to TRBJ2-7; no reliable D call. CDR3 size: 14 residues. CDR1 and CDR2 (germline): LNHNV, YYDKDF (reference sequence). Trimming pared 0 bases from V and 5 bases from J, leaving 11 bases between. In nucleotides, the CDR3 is TGTGCCACCAGCAGAGAAGTCAGGCTCGACGAGCAGTACTTC. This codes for CATSREVRLDEQYF.